Presented here are 22 T cell receptor beta chains from one specimen sequenced in a study of T cells expressing NK-cell markers. TCRdb reprocessed the 5' RACE reads and keeps a single row for each CDR3 protein, giving no DNA. Its clone listing holds 350,000 to 400,000 distinct CDR3 sequences. Sequenced input: blood T cells: a sorted CD56 or NKG2C T cell subset, CD4+ or CD8+ T cells, or bulk PBMC T cells (not recorded which). Receptors were obtained from a woman aged 50 to 60 in good health.

The gene calls are TRBV4-1 and TRBJ2-4; lacking DNA, the TRBD2 call made by TCRdb goes unchecked. Germline values: CDR1 MGHRA, CDR2 YSYEKL. This CDR3 spans 15 amino acids. CDR3 sequence reads: CASSPRREGQNIQYF.

The J gene is TRBJ2-5, the V gene TRBV7-9; the TRBD2 assignment by TCRdb is unverifiable without DNA. The CDR3 is 15 residues long. Germline CDR1 SEHNR, CDR2 FQNEAQ (reference sequence). CDR3 amino acids: CASSSGGGLSETQYF. The whole variable domain, remainder taken from reference TRBV7-9 and TRBJ2-5, is DTGVSQNPRHKITKRGQNVTFRCDPISEHNRLYWYRQTLGQGPEFLTYFQNEAQLEKSRLLSDRFSAERPKGSFSTLEIQRTEQGDSAMYLCASSSGGGLSETQYFGPGTRLLVL.

The V gene is TRBV6-1, the J gene TRBJ2-1; TCRdb names TRBD2, which stays unverified in the absence of DNA. This CDR3 comprises 11 residues. CDR1 and CDR2 (germline): MNHNS, SASEGT. This CDR3 reads CASLSGPKGFF.

The V gene is TRBV7-6, the J gene TRBJ2-3. Germline loops: CDR1 SGHVS, CDR2 FNYEAQ. The CDR3 is made up of 15 amino acids. The chain's CDR3 is CASSLAVRYTDTQYF.

The chain joins TRBV6-5 to TRBJ2-5. The CDR3 is 14 amino acids. The germline CDR1 and CDR2 sequences are MNHEY and SVGAGI. The CDR3 region is CASRSTGYQETQYF.

This sequence joins TRBV12-3 or TRBV12-4 and TRBJ2-3; TCRdb calls TRBD2, which cannot be checked without DNA. This CDR3 has 15 amino acids. This CDR3 is CASSLLAQSTDAQYF.

CDR3 region: CASSPRTASGAKNIQYF. The chain combines TRBV4-1 with TRBJ2-4; TCRdb lists TRBD2, though no DNA is available to test this call. The germline V gene has CDR1 MGHRA and CDR2 YSYEKL. The CDR3 is 17 residues long.

The chain joins TRBV5-1 to TRBJ2-5; TCRdb names TRBD1, which stays unverified in the absence of DNA. The CDR3 is made up of 17 amino acids. CDR1 SGHRS and CDR2 YFSETQ come from the germline V gene. CDR3 amino acids: CASSFNIRATGQETQYF.

The chain combines TRBV5-1 with TRBJ2-7; TCRdb returns TRBD1, unconfirmable since there is no DNA. The length of the CDR3 is 14 residues. Germline assignment: CDR1 SGHRS and CDR2 YFSETQ. The CDR3 spells CASSFTGSGYEQYF. Full variable domain (missing parts from reference TRBV5-1 and TRBJ2-7): KAGVTQTPRYLIKTRGQQVTLSCSPISGHRSVSWYQQTPGQGLQFLFEYFSETQRNKGNFPGRFSGRQFSNSRSEMNVSTLELGDSALYLCASSFTGSGYEQYFGPGTRLTVT.

This chain uses TRBV3-1 with TRBJ1-2; TCRdb names TRBD1, which stays unverified in the absence of DNA. The CDR3 is made up of 14 amino acids. CDR1 and CDR2 from the germline V gene are LGHDT and YNNKEL (reference sequence). CDR3 residues: CASSQDQGNYGYTF.

The V and J genes are TRBV12-3 or TRBV12-4 and TRBJ1-1; lacking DNA, the TRBD1 call made by TCRdb goes unchecked. The CDR3 sequence is 11 residues long. CDR3 region: CASRGVVEAFF.

This chain joins TRBV6-5 and TRBJ1-1; TCRdb's D call of TRBD1 is untestable without DNA. Germline assignment: CDR1 MNHEY and CDR2 SVGAGI. The CDR3 length is 14 residues. This chain's CDR3 is CASSYSTPGQEAFF.

The V call is TRBV5-1, the J call TRBJ1-1; TCRdb designates TRBD1, a call that cannot be tested without DNA. The CDR3 extends over 15 amino acids. Germline CDR1 reads SGHRS; CDR2 reads YFSETQ. This CDR3 is CASSLRGEFNTEAFF. Filled out from reference TRBV5-1 and TRBJ1-1, the complete variable domain reads KAGVTQTPRYLIKTRGQQVTLSCSPISGHRSVSWYQQTPGQGLQFLFEYFSETQRNKGNFPGRFSGRQFSNSRSEMNVSTLELGDSALYLCASSLRGEFNTEAFFGQGTRLTVV.

V gene TRBV7-9 combines with J gene TRBJ2-1; lacking DNA, the TRBD2 call made by TCRdb goes unchecked. Germline CDR1 is SEHNR and CDR2 is FQNEAQ (reference sequence). The CDR3 spans 14 residues. This chain's CDR3 is CALKGLLMNNEQFF.

This rearrangement joins TRBV5-1 to TRBJ2-1. The CDR3 is 12 amino acids. Germline values: CDR1 SGHRS, CDR2 YFSETQ. Here the CDR3 reads CASSLMANEQFF. The whole variable domain, filled in from reference TRBV5-1 and TRBJ2-1, reads KAGVTQTPRYLIKTRGQQVTLSCSPISGHRSVSWYQQTPGQGLQFLFEYFSETQRNKGNFPGRFSGRQFSNSRSEMNVSTLELGDSALYLCASSLMANEQFFGPGTRLTVL.

The V and J genes are TRBV10-1 and TRBJ2-3. The germline V gene encodes CDR1 WNHNN and CDR2 SYGVQD (reference sequence). The CDR3 is made up of 13 amino acids. The CDR3 region is CASSESGSATQYF.

The chain carries TRBV7-9 and TRBJ2-2. The CDR3 extends over 16 amino acids. Germline lookup yields CDR1 SEHNR and CDR2 FQNEAQ (reference sequence). The chain's CDR3 is CASSPTGSANTGELFF.

The chain uses TRBV3-1 and TRBJ2-1; there is no DNA to check the TCRdb D call of TRBD2. Germline V gene data show CDR1 as LGHDT and CDR2 as YNNKEL (reference sequence). The CDR3 is 17 amino acids. CDR3 residues: CASSQVQGLGGRNEQFF.

This rearrangement joins TRBV24-1 to TRBJ2-1. Germline V gene data show CDR1 as KGHDR and CDR2 as SFDVKD. This CDR3 region has 13 residues. The CDR3 protein is CATSGLFRHEQFF.

The chain joins TRBV5-1 to TRBJ1-1. The CDR3 is 13 residues long. Germline assignment: CDR1 SGHRS and CDR2 YFSETQ. This CDR3 is CASSLRENTEAFF.

The chain recombines TRBV20-1 with TRBJ2-5; TCRdb lists TRBD1, though no DNA is available to test this call. The length of the CDR3 is 13 residues. Germline assignment: CDR1 DFQATT and CDR2 SNEGSKA (reference sequence). The CDR3 region is CSARVQGPETQYF.

V and J are TRBV20-1 and TRBJ1-5; with no DNA, the TCRdb D assignment of TRBD1 cannot be verified. The CDR3 is 14 residues long. Per the germline V gene, CDR1 is DFQATT and CDR2 is SNEGSKA (reference sequence). This CDR3 is CSAFDRERNQPQHF.